Listed below are T cell receptor beta chains from one sample, sequenced in a study of blood T cell repertoires in COVID-19. Measured with immunoSEQ multiplex PCR; TCRdb has only the in-frame clones, and not every one. The sample records around 160,000 clones, 80% to 95% being singletons. The source material was peripheral blood. The origin of the receptors is an older woman with COVID-19, enrolled during active disease. The CDR3 runs from the conserved cysteine through the conserved F or W. A D gene is named only where the DNA matches it firmly. Expanded clones are given a class, and other clones once, few, many or no size at all.

d_gene	v_gene	j_gene	abundance	CDR3nt	CDR3aa
TRBD2	TRBV19	TRBJ2-3	NA	TGTGCCAGTAGTATAGGAGCGGGGGCCGGAACAGATACGCAGTATTTT	CASSIGAGAGTDTQYF
NA	TRBV5-1	TRBJ1-6	NA	TGCGCCAGCAGCTTGGCCTGGGACACGAGCTCCTATAATTCACCCCTCCACTTT	CASSLAWDTSSYNSPLHF
NA	TRBV27	TRBJ1-2	NA	TGTGCCAGTAACGTCGGGGAATGCTATGGCTACACCTTC	CASNVGECYGYTF
TRBD1	TRBV25-1	TRBJ1-4	NA	TGTGCCAGCAGTAAGGGGGCGCCGAATGAAAAACTGTTTTTT	CASSKGAPNEKLFF
TRBD1	TRBV6-6	TRBJ2-7	NA	TGTGCCAGCAGGGCCCGGGACAGGGGACCAGCCGAGCAGTACTTC	CASRARDRGPAEQYF
NA	TRBV5-6	TRBJ1-2	NA	TGTGCCAGCAGCCACCCTCAGGGGTATGGCTACACCTTC	CASSHPQGYGYTF
NA	TRBV6-1	TRBJ1-3	once	TGTGCCAGCAGTGCTTTCGGGGGATGGGGAGGAAACACCATATATTTT	CASSAFGGWGGNTIYF
TRBD1	TRBV6-2/TRBV6-3	TRBJ2-3	NA	TGTGCCAGCAGCTCCGACAGGGGGCGGCCAGATACGCAGTATTTT	CASSSDRGRPDTQYF
NA	TRBV6-6	TRBJ1-2	NA	TGTGCCAGCAGCCCTCAGAGGTTTGACTATGGCTACACCTTC	CASSPQRFDYGYTF
NA	TRBV29-1	TRBJ2-3	NA	TGCAGCGTTGCACTGTCCCCCACAGATACGCAGTATTTT	CSVALSPTDTQYF
NA	TRBV14	TRBJ1-4	NA	TGTGCCAGCAGCCAAGGAGGTCGGGAAAAACTGTTTTTT	CASSQGGREKLFF
NA	TRBV7-2	TRBJ1-2	NA	TGTGCCAGCAGCCCACCCACGGGCTATGGCTACACCTTC	CASSPPTGYGYTF
TRBD1	TRBV4-3	TRBJ1-3	once	TGCGCCAGCAGCCAAGATCTGGGGACAGGGTCTGGAAACACCATATATTTT	CASSQDLGTGSGNTIYF
NA	TRBV19	TRBJ1-2	NA	TGTGCCAGTAGTATAGGAACAGGTGCTAACTATGGCTACACCTTC	CASSIGTGANYGYTF
TRBD1	TRBV18	TRBJ1-5	once	TGTGCCAGCTCATCGACTCCGGGACAGGGGAATCAGCCCCAGCATTTT	CASSSTPGQGNQPQHF
TRBD1	TRBV7-7	TRBJ2-1	NA	TGTGCCAGCAGCTTAGGACAGGGCTCGGATGAGCAGTTCTTC	CASSLGQGSDEQFF